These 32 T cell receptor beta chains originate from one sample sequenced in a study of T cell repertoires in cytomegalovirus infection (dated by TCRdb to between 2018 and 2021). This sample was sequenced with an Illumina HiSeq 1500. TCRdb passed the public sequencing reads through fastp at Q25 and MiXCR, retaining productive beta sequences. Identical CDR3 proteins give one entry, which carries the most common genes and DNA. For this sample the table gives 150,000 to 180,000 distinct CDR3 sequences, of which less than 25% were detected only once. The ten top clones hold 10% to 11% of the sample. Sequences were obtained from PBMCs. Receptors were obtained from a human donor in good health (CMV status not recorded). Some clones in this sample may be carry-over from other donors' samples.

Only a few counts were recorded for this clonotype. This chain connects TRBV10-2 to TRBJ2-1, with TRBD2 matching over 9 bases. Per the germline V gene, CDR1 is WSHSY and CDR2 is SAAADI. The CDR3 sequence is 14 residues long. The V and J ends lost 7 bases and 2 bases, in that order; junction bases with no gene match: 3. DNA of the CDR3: TGCGCCAGCACCAGCGGGGGGACCTACAATGAGCAGTTCTTC. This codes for CASTSGGTYNEQFF.

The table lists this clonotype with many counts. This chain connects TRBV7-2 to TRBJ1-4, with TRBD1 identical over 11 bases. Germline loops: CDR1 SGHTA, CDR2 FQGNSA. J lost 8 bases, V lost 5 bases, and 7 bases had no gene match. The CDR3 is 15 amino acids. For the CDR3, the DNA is TGTGCCAGCAGCCAAGGGACAGGGGGGAGGGAAAAACTGTTTTTT. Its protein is CASSQGTGGREKLFF.

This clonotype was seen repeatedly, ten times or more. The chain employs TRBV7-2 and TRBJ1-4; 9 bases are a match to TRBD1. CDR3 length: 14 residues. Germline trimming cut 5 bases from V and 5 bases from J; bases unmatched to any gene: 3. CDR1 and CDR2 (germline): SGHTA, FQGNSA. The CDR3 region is CASSTTGGNEKLFF. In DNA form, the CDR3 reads TGTGCCAGCAGCACTACAGGGGGCAATGAAAAACTGTTTTTT.

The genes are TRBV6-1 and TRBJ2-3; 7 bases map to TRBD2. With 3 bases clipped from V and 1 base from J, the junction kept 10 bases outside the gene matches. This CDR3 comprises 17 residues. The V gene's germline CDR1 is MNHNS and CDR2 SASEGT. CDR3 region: CASSERRRGSRTDTQYF. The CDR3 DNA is TGTGCCAGCAGTGAGAGACGGCGCGGGAGTCGCACAGATACGCAGTATTTT.

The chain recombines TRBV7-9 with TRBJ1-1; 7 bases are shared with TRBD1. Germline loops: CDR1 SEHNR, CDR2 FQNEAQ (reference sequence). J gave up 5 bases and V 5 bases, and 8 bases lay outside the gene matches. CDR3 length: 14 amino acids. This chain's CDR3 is CASSAQGGKTEAFF. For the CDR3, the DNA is TGTGCCAGCAGCGCTCAGGGGGGAAAGACTGAAGCTTTCTTT.

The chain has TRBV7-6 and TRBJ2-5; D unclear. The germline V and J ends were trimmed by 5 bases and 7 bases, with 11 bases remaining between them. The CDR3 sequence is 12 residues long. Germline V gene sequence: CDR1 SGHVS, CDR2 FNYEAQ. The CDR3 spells CASSAASGTQYF. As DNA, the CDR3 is TGTGCCAGCAGCGCAGCTTCCGGGACCCAGTACTTC.

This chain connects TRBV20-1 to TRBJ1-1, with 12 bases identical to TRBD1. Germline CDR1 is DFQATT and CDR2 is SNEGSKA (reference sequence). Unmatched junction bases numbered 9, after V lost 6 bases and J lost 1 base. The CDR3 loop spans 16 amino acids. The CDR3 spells CSASPGQGAWNTEAFF. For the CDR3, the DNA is TGCAGTGCCAGCCCGGGACAGGGGGCTTGGAACACTGAAGCTTTCTTT.

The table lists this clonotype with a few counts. This CDR3 reads CAINQGTDGYTF. CDR3 nucleotide sequence: TGTGCCATCAATCAGGGGACGGATGGCTACACCTTC. The V call is TRBV10-3, the J call TRBJ1-2, with D maybe TRBD1 (6 bases). The germline V and J ends were trimmed by 7 bases and 6 bases, with 12 bases remaining between them. Germline assignment: CDR1 ENHRY and CDR2 SYGVKD. The CDR3 totals 12 residues.

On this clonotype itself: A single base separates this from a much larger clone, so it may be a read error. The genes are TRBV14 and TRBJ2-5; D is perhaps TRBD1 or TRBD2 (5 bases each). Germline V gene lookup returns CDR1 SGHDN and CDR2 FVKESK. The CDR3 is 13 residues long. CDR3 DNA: TGTGCCAGCAGCCCCGGGACGGAAGAGACCCATTACTTC. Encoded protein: CASSPGTEETHYF.

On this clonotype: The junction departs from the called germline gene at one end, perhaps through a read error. The CDR3 reads CASSPSTGANVLAF. The CDR3 DNA sequence: TGTGCCAGCAGCCCCTCAACTGGGGCCAACGTCCTGGCTTTC. V is TRBV7-3 and J is TRBJ2-6, with D maybe TRBD1 (5 bases). Germline V gives CDR1 SGHTA, CDR2 FQGTGA. The CDR3 totals 14 residues.

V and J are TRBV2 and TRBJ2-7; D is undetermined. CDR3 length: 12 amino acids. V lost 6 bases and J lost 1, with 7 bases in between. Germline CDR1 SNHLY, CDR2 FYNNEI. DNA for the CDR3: TGTGCCAGCAGGAGCGCTTCCTACGAGCAGTACTTC. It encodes CASRSASYEQYF.

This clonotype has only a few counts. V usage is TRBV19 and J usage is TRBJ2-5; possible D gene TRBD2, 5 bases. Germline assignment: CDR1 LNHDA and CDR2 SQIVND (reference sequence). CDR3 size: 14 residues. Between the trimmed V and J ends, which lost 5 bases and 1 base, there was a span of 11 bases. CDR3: CASSSGLLQETQYF. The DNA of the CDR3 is TGTGCCAGTAGTTCCGGACTCCTCCAAGAGACCCAGTACTTC.

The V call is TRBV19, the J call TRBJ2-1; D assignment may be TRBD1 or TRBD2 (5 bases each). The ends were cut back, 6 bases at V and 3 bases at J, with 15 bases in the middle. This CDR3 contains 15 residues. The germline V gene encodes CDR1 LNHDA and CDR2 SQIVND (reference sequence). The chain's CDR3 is CASRGRTGLYNEQFF. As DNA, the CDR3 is TGTGCCAGTAGGGGCCGGACGGGGCTCTACAATGAGCAGTTCTTC.

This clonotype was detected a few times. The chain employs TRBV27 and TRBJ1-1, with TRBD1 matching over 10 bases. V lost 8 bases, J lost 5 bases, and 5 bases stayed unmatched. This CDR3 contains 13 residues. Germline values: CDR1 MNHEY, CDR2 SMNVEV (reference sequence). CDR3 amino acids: CASLGQGNTEAFF. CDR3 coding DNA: TGTGCCAGCCTGGGACAGGGGAATACTGAAGCTTTCTTT.

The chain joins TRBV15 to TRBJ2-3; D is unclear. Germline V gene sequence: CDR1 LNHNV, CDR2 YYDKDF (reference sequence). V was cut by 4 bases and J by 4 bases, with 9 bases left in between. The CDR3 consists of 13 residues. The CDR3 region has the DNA TGTGCCACCAGCACCCGCCTCCCAGATACGCAGTATTTT. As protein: CATSTRLPDTQYF.

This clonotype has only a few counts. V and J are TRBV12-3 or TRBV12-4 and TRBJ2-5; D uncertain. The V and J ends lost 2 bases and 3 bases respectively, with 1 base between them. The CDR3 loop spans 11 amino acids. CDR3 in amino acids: CASSLKETQYF. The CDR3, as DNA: TGTGCCAGCAGTTTAAAAGAGACCCAGTACTTC.

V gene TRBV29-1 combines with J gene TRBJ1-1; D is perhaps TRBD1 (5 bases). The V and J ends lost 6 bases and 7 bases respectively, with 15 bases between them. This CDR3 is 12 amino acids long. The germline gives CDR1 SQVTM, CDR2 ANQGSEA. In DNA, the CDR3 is TGCAGCGTCGCCCTAGCAGGGCTTGAAGCTTTCTTT. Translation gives CSVALAGLEAFF.

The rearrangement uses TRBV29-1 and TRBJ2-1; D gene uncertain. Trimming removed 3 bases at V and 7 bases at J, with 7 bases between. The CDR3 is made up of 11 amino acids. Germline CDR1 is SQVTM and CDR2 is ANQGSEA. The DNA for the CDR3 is TGCAGCGTTGACCAAGGGAATGAGCAGTTCTTC. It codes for CSVDQGNEQFF.

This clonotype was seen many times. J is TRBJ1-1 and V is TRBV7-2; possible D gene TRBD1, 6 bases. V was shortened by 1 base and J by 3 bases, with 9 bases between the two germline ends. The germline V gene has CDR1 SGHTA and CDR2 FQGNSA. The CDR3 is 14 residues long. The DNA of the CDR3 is TGTGCCAGCAGCTTAGACAGGGTTTACACTGAAGCTTTCTTT. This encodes CASSLDRVYTEAFF.

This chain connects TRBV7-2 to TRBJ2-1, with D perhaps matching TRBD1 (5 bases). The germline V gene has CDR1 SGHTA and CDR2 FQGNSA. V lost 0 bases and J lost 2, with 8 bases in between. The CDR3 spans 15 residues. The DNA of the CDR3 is TGTGCCAGCAGCTTAGCGGACAAGGCCTACAATGAGCAGTTCTTC. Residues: CASSLADKAYNEQFF.

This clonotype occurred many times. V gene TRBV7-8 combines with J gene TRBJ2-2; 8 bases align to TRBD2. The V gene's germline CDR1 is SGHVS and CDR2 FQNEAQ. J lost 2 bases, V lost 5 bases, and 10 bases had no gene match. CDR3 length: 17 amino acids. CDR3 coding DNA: TGTGCCAGCAGCCATATGGTTAGCGGGACAAACACCGGGGAGCTGTTTTTT. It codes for CASSHMVSGTNTGELFF.

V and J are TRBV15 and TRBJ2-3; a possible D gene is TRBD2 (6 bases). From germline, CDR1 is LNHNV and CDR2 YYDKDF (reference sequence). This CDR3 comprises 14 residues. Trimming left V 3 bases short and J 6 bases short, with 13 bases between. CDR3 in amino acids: CATSSRAGIDTQYF. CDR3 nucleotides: TGTGCCACCAGCAGTCGTGCGGGGATCGATACGCAGTATTTT.

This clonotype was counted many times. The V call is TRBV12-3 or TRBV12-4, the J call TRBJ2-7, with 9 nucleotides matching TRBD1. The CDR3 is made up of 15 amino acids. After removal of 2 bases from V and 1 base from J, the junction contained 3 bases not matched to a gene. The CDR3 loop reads CASSLTGQGSYEQYF. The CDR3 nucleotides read TGTGCCAGCAGTTTAACGGGACAGGGTTCCTACGAGCAGTACTTC.

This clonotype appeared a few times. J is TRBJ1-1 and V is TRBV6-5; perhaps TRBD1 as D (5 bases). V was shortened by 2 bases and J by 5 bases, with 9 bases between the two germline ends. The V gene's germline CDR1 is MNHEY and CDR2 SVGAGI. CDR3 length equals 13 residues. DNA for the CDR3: TGTGCCAGCAGTTACCAGGGAGGAACTGAAGCTTTCTTT. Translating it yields CASSYQGGTEAFF.

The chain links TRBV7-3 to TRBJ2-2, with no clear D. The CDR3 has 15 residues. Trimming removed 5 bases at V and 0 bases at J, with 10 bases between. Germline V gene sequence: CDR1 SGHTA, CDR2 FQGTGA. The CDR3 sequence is CASSPLATNTGELFF. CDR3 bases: TGTGCCAGCAGCCCACTTGCTACGAACACCGGGGAGCTGTTTTTT.

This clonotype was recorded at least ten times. CDR3 DNA: TGTGCCAGCAAGGGGCGGGAGGAGGGGTCCTACAATGAGCAGTTCTTC. Translating gives CASKGREEGSYNEQFF. The chain joins TRBV5-5 to TRBJ2-1; 8 bases match TRBD2. With 6 bases clipped from V and 1 base from J, the junction kept 9 bases outside the gene matches. This CDR3 has 16 amino acids. Germline CDR1 reads SGHKS; CDR2 reads YYEKEE (reference sequence).

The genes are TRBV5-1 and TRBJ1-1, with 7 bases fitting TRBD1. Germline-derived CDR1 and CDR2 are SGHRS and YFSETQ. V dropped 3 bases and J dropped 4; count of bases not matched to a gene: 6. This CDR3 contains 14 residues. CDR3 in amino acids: CASSSQGRGTEAFF. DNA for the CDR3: TGCGCCAGCAGCTCACAGGGGCGGGGCACTGAAGCTTTCTTT.

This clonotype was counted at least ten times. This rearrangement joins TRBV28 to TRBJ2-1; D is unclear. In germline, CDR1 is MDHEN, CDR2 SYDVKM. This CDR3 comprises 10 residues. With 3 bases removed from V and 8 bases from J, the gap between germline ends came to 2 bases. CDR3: CASSFDEQFF. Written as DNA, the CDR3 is TGTGCCAGCAGTTTCGATGAGCAGTTCTTC.

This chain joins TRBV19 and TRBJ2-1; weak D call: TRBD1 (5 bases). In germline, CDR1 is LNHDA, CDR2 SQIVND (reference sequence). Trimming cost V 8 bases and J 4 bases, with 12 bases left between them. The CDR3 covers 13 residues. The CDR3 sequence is CASGSDRYNEQFF. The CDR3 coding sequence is TGTGCCAGTGGGTCCGACAGATACAATGAGCAGTTCTTC.

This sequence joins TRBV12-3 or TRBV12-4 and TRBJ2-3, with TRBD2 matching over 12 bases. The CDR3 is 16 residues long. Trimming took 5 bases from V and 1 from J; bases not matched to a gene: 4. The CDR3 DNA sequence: TGTGCCAGCAGTGAATGGACTAGCGGGGGCACAGATACGCAGTATTTT. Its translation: CASSEWTSGGTDTQYF.

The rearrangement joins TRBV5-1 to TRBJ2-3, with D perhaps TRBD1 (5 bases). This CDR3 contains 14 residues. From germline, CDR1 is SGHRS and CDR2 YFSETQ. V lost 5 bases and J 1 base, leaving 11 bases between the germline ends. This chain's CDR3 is CASRWQGGTDTQYF. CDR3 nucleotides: TGCGCCAGCAGGTGGCAGGGCGGCACAGATACGCAGTATTTT.

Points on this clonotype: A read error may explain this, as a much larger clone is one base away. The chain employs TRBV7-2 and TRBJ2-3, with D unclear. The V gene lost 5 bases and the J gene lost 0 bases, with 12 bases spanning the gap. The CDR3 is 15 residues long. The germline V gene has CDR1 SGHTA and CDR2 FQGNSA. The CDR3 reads CASSPSLSSTDTQYF. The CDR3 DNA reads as TGTGCCAGCAGCCCTAGTCTATCTAGCACAGATACGCAGTATTTT.